This T cell receptor beta chain came from a study of CD8 T cells in ankylosing spondylitis. Study-wide points: A number of the motif variants had already been described in reactive arthritis synovial fluid and blood. Reportedly, significant enrichment of disease-linked clones occurred in matched ankylosing spondylitis synovial fluid. Disease-linked clones displayed a CD8+ phenotype and appeared relatively rarely in peripheral blood. Seven or eight highly homologous variants formed a TCR beta motif that appeared characteristic of ankylosing spondylitis blood.

Quantitative 5'-RACE was performed with molecular barcodes, and it yielded the TCR beta libraries. Each CDR3 protein is one row after TCRdb ran MiXCR on the 5' RACE reads. The sample carries about 460,000 distinct CDR3 sequences, roughly 5.2% recorded once. Notes on this clonotype: What it binds is unknown.

The sequencing sample was made of blood, either unsorted or a sorted T cell fraction (not recorded which). This clonotype was sampled from a male donor with ankylosing spondylitis.

The CDR3 here is CSARDKADSSYNSPLHF. Here the CDR3 DNA reads TGCAGTGCTAGAGATAAGGCAGATAGCTCCTATAATTCACCCCTCCACTTT. This chain joins TRBV20-1 and TRBJ1-6, with D hard to call. V was cut by 0 bases and J by 0 bases, with 12 bases left in between. The CDR3 sequence is 17 residues long. From germline, CDR1 is DFQATT and CDR2 SNEGSKA (reference sequence).